This T cell receptor (beta chain) was found in a study of blood T cells in healthy people across ages. The overall study: Through template switching, about one barcoded beta molecule was captured per two T cells, as measured in model experiments.

General study results and limits: Any changes in expanded clonotypes were possibly confounded, as donor CMV status remained unknown.

The use of a sample-barcoded 5' primer and a J-beta primer mix characterized a second PCR of roughly 6 to 11 cycles. TCRdb reprocessed the 5' RACE reads with MiXCR, giving one entry per CDR3 protein. The data show some 1.5 million distinct CDR3 sequences, with 28% seen just once and 7.7% held by the top ten. In its sample, this clonotype was seen many times. Its antigen is undetermined. The TCR originated in a woman younger than 45 in good health. Sequencing used blood.

CDR3 sequence reads: CASESSDYGYTF. The DNA of the CDR3 is TGTGCCAGCGAGAGCTCTGACTATGGCTACACCTTC. V gene TRBV7-9 combines with J gene TRBJ1-2, with D unresolved. Germline V gene sequence: CDR1 SEHNR, CDR2 FQNEAQ (reference sequence). V lost 8 bases and J 3 bases, leaving 10 bases between the germline ends. This CDR3 has 12 amino acids.